This T cell receptor (beta chain) was profiled in a study of shared clonotypes between healthy human individuals. Profiled with immunoSEQ multiplex PCR; TCRdb holds only in-frame clones, not every one. The table lists about 2,100,000 clones, 93% of them singletons. This clone was detected once. There are 18 residues in the CDR3. Germline values: CDR1 SEHNR, CDR2 FQNEAQ (reference sequence). V shed 5 bases and J 1 base; nucleotides not matched to a gene: 15. CD45RO-negative, CCR7-selected cells formed the naive CD8 fraction, which excluded terminally differentiated effector memory CD45RA+ cells. The receptor was derived from a man younger than 35 in good health. Some clones in this sample may be carry-over from other donors' samples. The specimen sequenced was naive CD8+ T cells from PBMCs. The V gene is TRBV7-9, the J gene TRBJ2-3; 7 bases map to TRBD2. DNA for the CDR3: TGTGCCAGCAGCACTACCTGGGCCATAGCGGGCCGCACAGATACGCAGTATTTT. Its translation: CASSTTWAIAGRTDTQYF.